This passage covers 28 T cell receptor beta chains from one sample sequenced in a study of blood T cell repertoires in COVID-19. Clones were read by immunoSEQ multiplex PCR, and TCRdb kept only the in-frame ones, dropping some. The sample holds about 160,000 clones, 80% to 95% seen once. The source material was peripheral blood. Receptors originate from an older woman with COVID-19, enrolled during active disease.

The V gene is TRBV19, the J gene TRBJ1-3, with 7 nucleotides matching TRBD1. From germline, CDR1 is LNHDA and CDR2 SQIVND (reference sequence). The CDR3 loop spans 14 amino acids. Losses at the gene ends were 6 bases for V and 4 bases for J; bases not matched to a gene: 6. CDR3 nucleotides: TGTGCCAGTAGGGTGACAGGGAACGGAAACACCATATATTTT. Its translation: CASRVTGNGNTIYF. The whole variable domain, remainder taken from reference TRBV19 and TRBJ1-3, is DGGITQSPKYLFRKEGQNVTLSCEQNLNHDAMYWYRQDPGQGLRLIYYSQIVNDFQKGDIAEGYSVSREKKESFPLTVTSAQKNPTAFYLCASRVTGNGNTIYFGEGSWLTVV.

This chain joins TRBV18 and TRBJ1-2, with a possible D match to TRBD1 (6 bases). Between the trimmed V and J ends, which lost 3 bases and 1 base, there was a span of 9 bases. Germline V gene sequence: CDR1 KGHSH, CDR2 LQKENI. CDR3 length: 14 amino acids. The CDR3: CASSPLDSNYGYTF. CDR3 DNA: TGTGCCAGCTCACCCCTGGACAGTAACTATGGCTACACCTTC.

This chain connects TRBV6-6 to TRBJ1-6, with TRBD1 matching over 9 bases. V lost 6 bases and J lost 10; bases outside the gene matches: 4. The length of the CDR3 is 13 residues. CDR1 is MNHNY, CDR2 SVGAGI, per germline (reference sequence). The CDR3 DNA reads TGTGCCAGCAGAGGACAGGGGAGATCACCCCTCCACTTT. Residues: CASRGQGRSPLHF.

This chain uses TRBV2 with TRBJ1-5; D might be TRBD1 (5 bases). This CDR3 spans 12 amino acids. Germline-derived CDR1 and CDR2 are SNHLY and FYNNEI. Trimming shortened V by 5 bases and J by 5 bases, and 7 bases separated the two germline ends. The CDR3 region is CASSLQDQPQHF. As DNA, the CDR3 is TGTGCCAGCAGTCTACAGGATCAGCCCCAGCATTTT.

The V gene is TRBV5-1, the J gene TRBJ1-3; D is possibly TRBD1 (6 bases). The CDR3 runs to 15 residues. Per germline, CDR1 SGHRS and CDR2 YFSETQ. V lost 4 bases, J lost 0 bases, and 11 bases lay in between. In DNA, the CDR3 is TGCGCCAGCAGCCAGGACAGTTACTCTGGAAACACCATATATTTT. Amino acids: CASSQDSYSGNTIYF. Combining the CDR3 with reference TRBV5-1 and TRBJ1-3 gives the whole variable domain KAGVTQTPRYLIKTRGQQVTLSCSPISGHRSVSWYQQTPGQGLQFLFEYFSETQRNKGNFPGRFSGRQFSNSRSEMNVSTLELGDSALYLCASSQDSYSGNTIYFGEGSWLTVV.

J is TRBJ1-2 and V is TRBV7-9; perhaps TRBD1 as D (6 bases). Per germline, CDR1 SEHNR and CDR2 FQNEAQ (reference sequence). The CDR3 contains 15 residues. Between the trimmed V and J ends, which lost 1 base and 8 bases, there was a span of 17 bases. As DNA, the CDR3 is TGTGCCAGCAGCTTAGTAGGGGGAACCACGACGGGCTACACCTTC. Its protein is CASSLVGGTTTGYTF.

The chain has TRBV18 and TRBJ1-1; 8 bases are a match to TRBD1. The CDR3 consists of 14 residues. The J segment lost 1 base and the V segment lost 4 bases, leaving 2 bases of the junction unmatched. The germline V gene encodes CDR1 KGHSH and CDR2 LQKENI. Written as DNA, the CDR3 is TGTGCCAGCTCACAACAGGGGGGGAACACTGAAGCTTTCTTT. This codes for CASSQQGGNTEAFF. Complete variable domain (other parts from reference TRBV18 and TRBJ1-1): NAGVMQNPRHLVRRRGQEARLRCSPMKGHSHVYWYRQLPEEGLKFMVYLQKENIIDESGMPKERFSAEFPKEGPSILRIQQVVRGDSAAYFCASSQQGGNTEAFFGQGTRLTVV.

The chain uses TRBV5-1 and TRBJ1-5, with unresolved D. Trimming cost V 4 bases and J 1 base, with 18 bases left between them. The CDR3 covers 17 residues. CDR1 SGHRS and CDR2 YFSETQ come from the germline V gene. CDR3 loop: CASSTSTQWRSNQPQHF. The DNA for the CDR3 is TGCGCCAGCAGCACGTCTACCCAGTGGAGGAGCAATCAGCCCCAGCATTTT.

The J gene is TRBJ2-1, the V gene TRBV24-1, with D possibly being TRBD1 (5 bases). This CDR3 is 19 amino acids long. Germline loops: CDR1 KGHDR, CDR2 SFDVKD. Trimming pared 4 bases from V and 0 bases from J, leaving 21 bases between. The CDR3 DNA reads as TGTGCCACCAGTGACACAGCCGCTGACAGTTTCCCCTCCTACAATGAGCAGTTCTTC. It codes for CATSDTAADSFPSYNEQFF.

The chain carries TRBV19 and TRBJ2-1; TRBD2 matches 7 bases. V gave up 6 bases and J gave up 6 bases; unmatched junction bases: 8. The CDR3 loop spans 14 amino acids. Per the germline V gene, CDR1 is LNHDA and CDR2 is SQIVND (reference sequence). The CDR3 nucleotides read TGTGCCAGTAGGTCCCAGGCTAGCGGCAATGAGCAGTTCTTC. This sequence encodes CASRSQASGNEQFF.

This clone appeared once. The DNA for the CDR3 is TGTGCCAGCAGTTCCCGACAGGGTCGCTACACCTTC. Protein: CASSSRQGRYTF. The V gene is TRBV28, the J gene TRBJ1-2; 7 bases align to TRBD1. Germline V lookup: CDR1 MDHEN, CDR2 SYDVKM. The CDR3 loop spans 12 amino acids. After removal of 4 bases from V and 9 bases from J, the junction contained 5 bases not matched to a gene.

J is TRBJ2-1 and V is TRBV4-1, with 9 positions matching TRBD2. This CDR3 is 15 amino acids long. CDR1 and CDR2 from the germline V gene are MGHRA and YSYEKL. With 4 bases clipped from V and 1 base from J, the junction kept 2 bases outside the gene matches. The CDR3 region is CASSPGLASYNEQFF. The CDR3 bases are TGCGCCAGCAGCCCAGGACTAGCGTCCTACAATGAGCAGTTCTTC.

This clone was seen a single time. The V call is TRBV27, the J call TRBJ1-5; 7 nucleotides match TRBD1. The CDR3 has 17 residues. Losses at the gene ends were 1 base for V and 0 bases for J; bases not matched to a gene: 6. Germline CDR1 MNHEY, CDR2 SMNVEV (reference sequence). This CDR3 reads CASSLWGTEYSNQPQHF. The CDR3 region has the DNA TGTGCCAGCAGTTTATGGGGGACAGAATATAGCAATCAGCCCCAGCATTTT.

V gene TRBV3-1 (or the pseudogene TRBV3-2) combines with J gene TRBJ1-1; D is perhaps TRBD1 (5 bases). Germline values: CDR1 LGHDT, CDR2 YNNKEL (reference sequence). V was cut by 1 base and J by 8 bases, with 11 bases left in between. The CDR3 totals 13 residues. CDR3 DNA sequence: TGTGCCAGCAGCCAAGCCGCAGGGCTCGAAGCTTTCTTT. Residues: CASSQAAGLEAFF.

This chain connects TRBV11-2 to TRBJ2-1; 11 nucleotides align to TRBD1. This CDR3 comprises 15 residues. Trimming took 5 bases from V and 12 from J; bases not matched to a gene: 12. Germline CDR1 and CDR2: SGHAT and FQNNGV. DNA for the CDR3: TGTGCCAGCAGCCCCCCGACAGGGACAGGGGGTTTGCAGTTCTTC. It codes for CASSPPTGTGGLQFF.

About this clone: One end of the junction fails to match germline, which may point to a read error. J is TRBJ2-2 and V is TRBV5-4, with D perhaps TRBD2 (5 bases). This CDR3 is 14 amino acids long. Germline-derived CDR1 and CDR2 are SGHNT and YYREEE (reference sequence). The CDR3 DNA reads TGTGCCAGCAGCTTGAGAGTCTCCACCGGGGAGCTATTTTTT. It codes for CASSLRVSTGELFF.

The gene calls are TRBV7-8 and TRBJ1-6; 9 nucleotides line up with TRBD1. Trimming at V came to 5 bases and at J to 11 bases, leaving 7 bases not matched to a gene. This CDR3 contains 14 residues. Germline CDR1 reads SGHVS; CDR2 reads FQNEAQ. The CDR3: CASSHGTGRAPLHF. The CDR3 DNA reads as TGTGCCAGCAGCCACGGGACAGGGAGGGCACCCCTCCACTTT. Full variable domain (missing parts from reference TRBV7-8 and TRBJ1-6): GAGVSQSPRYKVAKRGQDVALRCDPISGHVSLFWYQQALGQGPEFLTYFQNEAQLDKSGLPSDRFFAERPEGSVSTLKIQRTQQEDSAVYLCASSHGTGRAPLHFGNGTRLTVT.

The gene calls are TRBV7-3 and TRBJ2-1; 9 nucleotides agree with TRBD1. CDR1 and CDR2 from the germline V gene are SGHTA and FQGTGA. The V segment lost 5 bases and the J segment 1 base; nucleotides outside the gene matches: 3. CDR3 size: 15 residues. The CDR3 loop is CASSPDRGSYNEQFF. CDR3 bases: TGTGCCAGCAGCCCAGACAGGGGGTCCTACAATGAGCAGTTCTTC.

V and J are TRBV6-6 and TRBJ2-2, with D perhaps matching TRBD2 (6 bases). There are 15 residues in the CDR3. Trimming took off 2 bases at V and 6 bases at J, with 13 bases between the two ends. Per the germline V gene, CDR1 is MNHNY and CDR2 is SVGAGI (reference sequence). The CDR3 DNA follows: TGTGCCAGCAGTTACAGTTCCGGCGGGGCCGGGGAGCTGTTTTTT. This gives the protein CASSYSSGGAGELFF.

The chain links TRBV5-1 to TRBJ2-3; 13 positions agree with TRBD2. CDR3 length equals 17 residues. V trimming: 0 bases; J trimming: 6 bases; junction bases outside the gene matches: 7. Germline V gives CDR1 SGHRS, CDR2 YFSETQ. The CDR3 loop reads CASSLGLAGGTVDTQYF. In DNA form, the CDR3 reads TGCGCCAGCAGCTTGGGACTAGCGGGGGGCACGGTGGATACGCAGTATTTT.

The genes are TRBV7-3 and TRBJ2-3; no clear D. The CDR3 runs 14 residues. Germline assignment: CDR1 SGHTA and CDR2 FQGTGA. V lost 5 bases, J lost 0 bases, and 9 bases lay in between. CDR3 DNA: TGTGCCAGCAGCCCAGGATCAAGCACAGATACGCAGTATTTT. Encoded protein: CASSPGSSTDTQYF.

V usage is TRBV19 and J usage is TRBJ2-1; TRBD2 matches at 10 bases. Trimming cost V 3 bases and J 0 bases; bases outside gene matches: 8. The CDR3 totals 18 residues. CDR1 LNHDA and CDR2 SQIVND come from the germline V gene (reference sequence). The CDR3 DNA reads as TGTGCCAGTAGTATTTCGGCTAGCGGGGGCGTCTCCTACAATGAGCAGTTCTTC. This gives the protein CASSISASGGVSYNEQFF.

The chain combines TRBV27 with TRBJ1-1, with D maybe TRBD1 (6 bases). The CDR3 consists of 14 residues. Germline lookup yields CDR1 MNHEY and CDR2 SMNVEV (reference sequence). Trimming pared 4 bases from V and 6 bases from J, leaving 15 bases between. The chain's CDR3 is CASSYGQLTSEAFF. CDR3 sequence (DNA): TGTGCCAGCAGTTACGGACAGCTAACCTCTGAAGCTTTCTTT.

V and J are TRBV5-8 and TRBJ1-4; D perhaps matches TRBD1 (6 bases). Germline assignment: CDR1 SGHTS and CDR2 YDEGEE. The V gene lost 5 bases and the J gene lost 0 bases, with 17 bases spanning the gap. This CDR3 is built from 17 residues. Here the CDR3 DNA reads TGTGCCAGCAGGGACAGTGGGGGACGAACAACTAATGAAAAACTGTTTTTT. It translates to CASRDSGGRTTNEKLFF.

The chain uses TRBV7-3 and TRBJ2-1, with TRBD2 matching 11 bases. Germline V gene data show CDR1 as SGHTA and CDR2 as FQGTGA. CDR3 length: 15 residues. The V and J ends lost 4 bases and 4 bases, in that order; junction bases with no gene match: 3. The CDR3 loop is CASSSTSGGYNEQFF. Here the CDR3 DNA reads TGTGCCAGCAGCTCAACTAGCGGGGGATACAATGAGCAGTTCTTC.

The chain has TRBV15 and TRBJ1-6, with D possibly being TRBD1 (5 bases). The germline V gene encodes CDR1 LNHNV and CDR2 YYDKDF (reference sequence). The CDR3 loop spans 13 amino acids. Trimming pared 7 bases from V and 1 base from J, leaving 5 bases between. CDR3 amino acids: CATTGSYNSPLHF. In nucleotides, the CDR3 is TGTGCCACCACAGGGTCCTATAATTCACCCCTCCACTTT.

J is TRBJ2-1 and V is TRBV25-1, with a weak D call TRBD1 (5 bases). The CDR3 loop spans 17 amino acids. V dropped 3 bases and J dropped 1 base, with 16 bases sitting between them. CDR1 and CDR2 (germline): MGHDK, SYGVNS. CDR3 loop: CASSDPLQGFSYNEQFF. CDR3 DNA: TGTGCCAGCAGTGACCCCCTTCAGGGTTTTTCCTACAATGAGCAGTTCTTC.

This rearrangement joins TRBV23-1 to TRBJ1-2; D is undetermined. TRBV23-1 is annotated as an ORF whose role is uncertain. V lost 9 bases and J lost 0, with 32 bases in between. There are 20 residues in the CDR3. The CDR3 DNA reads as TGCGCCAGGAGCGACAATCGAAATCAGAGGGCCCTCACTCCTAACTATGGCTACACCTTC. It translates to CARSDNRNQRALTPNYGYTF.